Each of the 32 T cell receptor beta chains below was sequenced from the same sample in a study of cytomegalovirus exposure and HLA in healthy donors. The assay was immunoSEQ multiplex PCR, and TCRdb's table has in-frame clones only and misses some. The profile covers under 250,000 clones, with around 86% appearing a single time and roughly 2% taken by the ten largest. Sequencing was performed on PBMCs. These receptors originate from a woman younger than 35 in good health and CMV-seropositive.

The J gene is TRBJ2-7, the V gene TRBV5-6, with D possibly TRBD1 on 5 matching bases. The CDR3 is 16 amino acids. Trimming left V 0 bases short and J 2 bases short, with 15 bases between. CDR1 is SGHDT, CDR2 YYEEEE, per germline. The CDR3 spells CASSLASGWTAYEQYF. The CDR3 coding sequence is TGTGCCAGCAGCTTGGCATCAGGGTGGACGGCCTACGAGCAGTACTTC.

This clone came up once. The chain uses TRBV5-1 and TRBJ2-5; TRBD2 agrees at 8 bases. Per the germline V gene, CDR1 is SGHRS and CDR2 is YFSETQ. The CDR3 extends over 17 amino acids. J was trimmed by 1 base and V by 2 bases; bases with no gene match: 10. CDR3 protein: CASSFTTSGEGQETQYF. The CDR3 nucleotides are TGCGCCAGCAGCTTTACAACTAGCGGAGAGGGCCAAGAGACCCAGTACTTC.

The chain has TRBV28 and TRBJ1-5; a possible D gene is TRBD1 (5 bases). Germline-derived CDR1 and CDR2 are MDHEN and SYDVKM. The CDR3 is 17 residues long. Between the trimmed V and J ends, which lost 2 bases and 0 bases, there was a span of 14 bases. CDR3 residues: CASSLVRARYSNQPQHF. CDR3 nucleotide sequence: TGTGCCAGCAGTTTAGTCAGGGCCCGTTATAGCAATCAGCCCCAGCATTTT.

The CDR3 region is CAWSGSPDGYTF. The CDR3 DNA sequence: TGTGCCTGGAGCGGGTCCCCTGATGGCTACACCTTC. V and J are TRBV30 and TRBJ1-2; unclear D gene. Trimming pared 3 bases from V and 6 bases from J, leaving 11 bases between. The CDR3 length is 12 residues. Germline-derived CDR1 and CDR2 are GTSNPN and SVGIG (reference sequence).

This chain joins TRBV6-5 and TRBJ1-1; a weak D match, TRBD1 (5 bases). The CDR3 runs 11 residues. V gave up 10 bases and J gave up 7 bases, with 13 bases separating them. The V gene's germline CDR1 is MNHEY and CDR2 SVGAGI. This chain's CDR3 is CATRAGDEAFF. The CDR3 coding sequence is TGTGCCACCAGGGCGGGTGATGAAGCTTTCTTT.

The chain links TRBV7-8 to TRBJ2-3; D uncertain. Germline V lookup: CDR1 SGHVS, CDR2 FQNEAQ. V was trimmed by 0 bases and J by 5 bases, leaving 18 bases between them. This CDR3 spans 17 amino acids. CDR3 sequence (DNA): TGTGCCAGCAGCTTAGCGGGTTCGAGGCCCCAAAGAGATACGCAGTATTTT. Translation gives CASSLAGSRPQRDTQYF.

The chain couples TRBV30 to TRBJ2-7; 7 bases are a match to TRBD1. Germline loops: CDR1 GTSNPN, CDR2 SVGIG (reference sequence). The V and J ends lost 4 bases and 3 bases, in that order; junction bases with no gene match: 3. This CDR3 comprises 12 residues. CDR3 amino acids: CAWTTGFYEQYF. DNA of the CDR3: TGTGCCTGGACGACAGGGTTCTACGAGCAGTACTTC. The whole variable domain, remainder taken from reference TRBV30 and TRBJ2-7, is SQTIHQWPATLVQPVGSPLSLECTVEGTSNPNLYWYRQAAGRGLQLLFYSVGIGQISSEVPQNLSASRPQDRQFILSSKKLLLSDSGFYLCAWTTGFYEQYFGPGTRLTVT.

By proportion, this clone is medium-sized. The chain has TRBV2 and TRBJ2-7; D may be TRBD2 (5 bases). This CDR3 comprises 15 residues. Trimming pared 8 bases from V and 0 bases from J, leaving 17 bases between. Germline values: CDR1 SNHLY, CDR2 FYNNEI. In DNA form, the CDR3 reads TGTGCCAGCCTACCGGGCGGGCCTAGCTCCTACGAGCAGTACTTC. Translating it yields CASLPGGPSSYEQYF.

The J gene is TRBJ1-1, the V gene TRBV2; 7 nucleotides align to TRBD1. Germline-derived CDR1 and CDR2 are SNHLY and FYNNEI. The CDR3 is 14 residues long. V was clipped by 5 bases and J by 5 bases; unmatched bases: 8. The CDR3 sequence is CASSRQGGETEAFF. CDR3 in DNA: TGTGCCAGCAGTCGACAGGGCGGAGAAACTGAAGCTTTCTTT.

This chain uses TRBV19 with TRBJ1-1; D may be TRBD1 (5 bases). CDR3 size: 14 residues. Germline V gives CDR1 LNHDA, CDR2 SQIVND (reference sequence). Trimming removed 4 bases from V and 4 bases from J, with 13 bases in between. The CDR3 coding sequence is TGTGCCAGTAGTAACGCAGGGCCGGGCACTGAAGCTTTCTTT. Translated, it gives CASSNAGPGTEAFF.

This clone appeared a few times. This sequence joins TRBV5-1 and TRBJ2-7; 10 bases line up with TRBD1. This CDR3 has 15 amino acids. Germline CDR1 SGHRS, CDR2 YFSETQ. Germline trimming cut 4 bases from V and 0 bases from J; bases unmatched to any gene: 4. The chain's CDR3 is CASSPTGGISYEQYF. DNA for the CDR3: TGCGCCAGCAGCCCGACAGGGGGCATCTCCTACGAGCAGTACTTC.

V and J are TRBV27 and TRBJ2-1; D unresolved. The germline CDR1 and CDR2 sequences are MNHEY and SMNVEV (reference sequence). CDR3 length: 15 amino acids. V shed 5 bases and J shed 0 bases, with 11 bases lying between them. CDR3 bases: TGTGCCAGCAGTCGCTTCCCGAGCTCCTACAATGAGCAGTTCTTC. Protein product: CASSRFPSSYNEQFF.

The rearrangement uses TRBV19 and TRBJ1-2; TRBD1 is a possible D gene (5 bases). V lost 7 bases to trimming and J lost 3 bases, with 12 bases between them. Germline V gene sequence: CDR1 LNHDA, CDR2 SQIVND (reference sequence). The CDR3 is 13 residues long. This CDR3 reads CASTGGRDYGYTF. The CDR3, as DNA: TGTGCCAGTACCGGGGGTAGAGACTATGGCTACACCTTC.

This chain joins TRBV28 and TRBJ2-7; possible D gene TRBD1, 6 bases. Germline CDR1 reads MDHEN; CDR2 reads SYDVKM. CDR3 length: 16 amino acids. The ends were cut back, 6 bases at V and 6 bases at J, with 24 bases in the middle. CDR3 coding DNA: TGTGCCAGCAGCGATACAGGGTCAGGGGTGGAATGCGAGCAGTACTTC. Translated: CASSDTGSGVECEQYF.

The chain uses TRBV6-5 and TRBJ2-1; TRBD1 matches 8 bases. V lost 4 bases and J lost 0; bases outside the gene matches: 2. The CDR3 length is 15 residues. The germline V gene encodes CDR1 MNHEY and CDR2 SVGAGI. The CDR3: CASSSGQGSYNEQFF. DNA for the CDR3: TGTGCCAGCAGTTCAGGACAGGGCTCCTACAATGAGCAGTTCTTC.

The DNA for the CDR3 is TGTGCCAGCAGCTCGGCTCGGGTTCGTGCGACCCAGTACTTC. It translates to CASSSARVRATQYF. This sequence joins TRBV5-6 and TRBJ2-5; unclear D gene. CDR3 size: 14 residues. CDR1 is SGHDT, CDR2 YYEEEE, per germline. The ends were cut back, 3 bases at V and 7 bases at J, with 16 bases in the middle.

The CDR3 DNA reads TGTGCCAGCAGCCCCAACCCAAGGTTTAGGAGGACAGATACGCAGTATTTT. Translation: CASSPNPRFRRTDTQYF. The V call is TRBV9, the J call TRBJ2-3, with D possibly matching TRBD2 (5 bases). CDR3 length: 17 amino acids. CDR1 SGDLS and CDR2 YYNGEE come from the germline V gene. V was shortened by 4 bases and J by 3 bases, with 21 bases between the two germline ends. Together with reference TRBV9 and TRBJ2-3, the CDR3 gives the full variable domain: DSGVTQTPKHLITATGQRVTLRCSPRSGDLSVYWYQQSLDQGLQFLIQYYNGEERAKGNILERFSAQQFPDLHSELNLSSLELGDSALYFCASSPNPRFRRTDTQYFGPGTRLTVL.

The chain is built from TRBV30 and TRBJ1-2; D call uncertain. The CDR3 has 14 amino acids. The germline gives CDR1 GTSNPN, CDR2 SVGIG (reference sequence). V lost 2 bases and J lost 5, with 15 bases in between. The CDR3 sequence: CAWSKRRRGYGYTF. The CDR3 bases are TGTGCCTGGAGTAAAAGGAGACGGGGATATGGCTACACCTTC. Combining the CDR3 with reference TRBV30 and TRBJ1-2 gives the whole variable domain SQTIHQWPATLVQPVGSPLSLECTVEGTSNPNLYWYRQAAGRGLQLLFYSVGIGQISSEVPQNLSASRPQDRQFILSSKKLLLSDSGFYLCAWSKRRRGYGYTFGSGTRLTVV.

This clone was recorded once. The chain employs TRBV30 and TRBJ2-3, with TRBD2 matching 7 bases. The CDR3 contains 14 residues. The J segment lost 1 base and the V segment lost 5 bases, leaving 6 bases of the junction unmatched. Germline CDR1 and CDR2: GTSNPN and SVGIG (reference sequence). CDR3 sequence reads: CAWSGGVGTDTQYF. In DNA form, the CDR3 reads TGTGCCTGGTCTGGGGGGGTTGGCACAGATACGCAGTATTTT.

This chain joins TRBV7-9 and TRBJ2-5; 9 nucleotides line up with TRBD1. The CDR3 is 16 amino acids. After removal of 2 bases from V and 6 bases from J, the junction contained 10 bases not matched to a gene. Germline CDR1 is SEHNR and CDR2 is FQNEAQ (reference sequence). The CDR3 nucleotides read TGTGCCAGCAGCTTAATCGCCGGGACAGGGAAGAAGACCCAGTACTTC. Encoded protein: CASSLIAGTGKKTQYF.

CDR3 bases: TGTGCCAGCAGCGTGCGACTAGCGGGAGGGCAAGAGACCCAGTACTTC. Translated, it gives CASSVRLAGGQETQYF. This chain links TRBV7-6 with TRBJ2-5, with 14 bases matching TRBD2. V gave up 5 bases and J gave up 2 bases; unmatched junction bases: 4. CDR1 is SGHVS and CDR2 is FNYEAQ in the germline V gene. The CDR3 is made up of 16 amino acids.

CDR3 sequence reads: CSVVPTGLAGVTDTQYF. CDR3 coding DNA: TGCAGCGTTGTCCCAACAGGACTAGCGGGAGTTACAGATACGCAGTATTTT. The chain carries TRBV29-1 and TRBJ2-3, with 13 bases aligning to TRBD2. This CDR3 comprises 17 residues. Germline V gives CDR1 SQVTM, CDR2 ANQGSEA. V shed 4 bases and J 3 bases; nucleotides not matched to a gene: 10.

The chain is built from TRBV5-6 and TRBJ2-7; 14 nucleotides match TRBD2. The V gene end was trimmed by 4 bases and the J gene end by 1 base; junction bases not matched to a gene: 7. CDR1 is SGHDT, CDR2 YYEEEE, per germline. CDR3 length: 17 amino acids. The CDR3 is CASSHGTSGRRSYEQYF. In DNA form, the CDR3 reads TGTGCCAGCAGCCACGGGACTAGCGGGAGACGATCCTACGAGCAGTACTTC.

The CDR3 loop is CASSHTFGVYEQYF. The DNA for the CDR3 is TGTGCCAGCAGCCATACCTTCGGAGTGTACGAGCAGTACTTC. The chain is built from TRBV28 and TRBJ2-7; the D is unclear. The V gene lost 6 bases and the J gene lost 4 bases, with 16 bases spanning the gap. The germline CDR1 and CDR2 sequences are MDHEN and SYDVKM. The CDR3 has 14 amino acids.

The rearrangement joins TRBV30 to TRBJ1-1, with 9 bases lining up with TRBD1. Germline trimming cut 3 bases from V and 5 bases from J; bases unmatched to any gene: 19. Looked up from germline, CDR1 is GTSNPN and CDR2 is SVGIG (reference sequence). The CDR3 has 18 residues. In DNA, the CDR3 is TGTGCCTGGAGCCATACTCCTCTTAACAGGGGGCGGAAGACTGAAGCTTTCTTT. This codes for CAWSHTPLNRGRKTEAFF.

The gene calls are TRBV2 and TRBJ1-5; D remains ambiguous. Germline V gene lookup returns CDR1 SNHLY and CDR2 FYNNEI. The V end was cut by 3 bases, the J end by 3 bases, with 6 bases between. The length of the CDR3 is 13 residues. CDR3 loop: CASSETVNQPQHF. CDR3 nucleotides: TGTGCCAGCAGTGAGACTGTCAATCAGCCCCAGCATTTT.

This clone was seen only a few times. J is TRBJ1-1 and V is TRBV2, with 7 nucleotides matching TRBD1. Looked up from germline, CDR1 is SNHLY and CDR2 is FYNNEI. The CDR3 loop spans 14 amino acids. J was trimmed by 0 bases and V by 7 bases; bases with no gene match: 5. CDR3 region: CASNLGGLNTEAFF. CDR3 coding DNA: TGTGCCAGCAACCTAGGGGGCTTGAACACTGAAGCTTTCTTT.

The V gene is TRBV25-1, the J gene TRBJ2-1; 9 bases fit TRBD1. This CDR3 comprises 14 residues. J was trimmed by 7 bases and V by 4 bases; bases with no gene match: 5. Germline CDR1 and CDR2: MGHDK and SYGVNS. CDR3 loop: CASSGDRAWNEQFF. The DNA of the CDR3 is TGTGCCAGCAGTGGGGACAGGGCCTGGAATGAGCAGTTCTTC.

The chain combines TRBV6-5 with TRBJ1-5, with a weak D call TRBD1 (6 bases). V lost 0 bases and J lost 4, with 10 bases in between. Germline V gives CDR1 MNHEY, CDR2 SVGAGI. This CDR3 is 15 amino acids long. Here the CDR3 DNA reads TGTGCCAGCAGTTACTCGATAACAGGGAATCAGCCCCAGCATTTT. This codes for CASSYSITGNQPQHF.

The chain uses TRBV27 and TRBJ2-2; TRBD1 matches at 9 bases. Germline-derived CDR1 and CDR2 are MNHEY and SMNVEV (reference sequence). J lost 7 bases, V lost 4 bases, and 7 bases had no gene match. The CDR3 totals 15 residues. The CDR3, as DNA: TGTGCCAGCAGTTCCGACAGGGGGTTTTACGGGGAGCTGTTTTTT. This gives the protein CASSSDRGFYGELFF.

This chain connects TRBV6-6 to TRBJ1-1; unclear D gene. Trimming left V 0 bases short and J 3 bases short, with 11 bases between. CDR1 and CDR2 from the germline V gene are MNHNY and SVGAGI (reference sequence). The CDR3 runs 15 residues. DNA for the CDR3: TGTGCCAGCAGTTACTCCGGGAATTGGTACACTGAAGCTTTCTTT. Translated: CASSYSGNWYTEAFF.

J is TRBJ2-5 and V is TRBV7-2; 9 nucleotides match TRBD2. Germline V lookup: CDR1 SGHTA, CDR2 FQGNSA. This CDR3 comprises 14 residues. Losses at the gene ends were 5 bases for V and 2 bases for J; bases not matched to a gene: 3. Here the CDR3 reads CASSRTSAQETQYF. CDR3 coding DNA: TGTGCCAGCAGCCGGACTAGCGCACAAGAGACCCAGTACTTC.